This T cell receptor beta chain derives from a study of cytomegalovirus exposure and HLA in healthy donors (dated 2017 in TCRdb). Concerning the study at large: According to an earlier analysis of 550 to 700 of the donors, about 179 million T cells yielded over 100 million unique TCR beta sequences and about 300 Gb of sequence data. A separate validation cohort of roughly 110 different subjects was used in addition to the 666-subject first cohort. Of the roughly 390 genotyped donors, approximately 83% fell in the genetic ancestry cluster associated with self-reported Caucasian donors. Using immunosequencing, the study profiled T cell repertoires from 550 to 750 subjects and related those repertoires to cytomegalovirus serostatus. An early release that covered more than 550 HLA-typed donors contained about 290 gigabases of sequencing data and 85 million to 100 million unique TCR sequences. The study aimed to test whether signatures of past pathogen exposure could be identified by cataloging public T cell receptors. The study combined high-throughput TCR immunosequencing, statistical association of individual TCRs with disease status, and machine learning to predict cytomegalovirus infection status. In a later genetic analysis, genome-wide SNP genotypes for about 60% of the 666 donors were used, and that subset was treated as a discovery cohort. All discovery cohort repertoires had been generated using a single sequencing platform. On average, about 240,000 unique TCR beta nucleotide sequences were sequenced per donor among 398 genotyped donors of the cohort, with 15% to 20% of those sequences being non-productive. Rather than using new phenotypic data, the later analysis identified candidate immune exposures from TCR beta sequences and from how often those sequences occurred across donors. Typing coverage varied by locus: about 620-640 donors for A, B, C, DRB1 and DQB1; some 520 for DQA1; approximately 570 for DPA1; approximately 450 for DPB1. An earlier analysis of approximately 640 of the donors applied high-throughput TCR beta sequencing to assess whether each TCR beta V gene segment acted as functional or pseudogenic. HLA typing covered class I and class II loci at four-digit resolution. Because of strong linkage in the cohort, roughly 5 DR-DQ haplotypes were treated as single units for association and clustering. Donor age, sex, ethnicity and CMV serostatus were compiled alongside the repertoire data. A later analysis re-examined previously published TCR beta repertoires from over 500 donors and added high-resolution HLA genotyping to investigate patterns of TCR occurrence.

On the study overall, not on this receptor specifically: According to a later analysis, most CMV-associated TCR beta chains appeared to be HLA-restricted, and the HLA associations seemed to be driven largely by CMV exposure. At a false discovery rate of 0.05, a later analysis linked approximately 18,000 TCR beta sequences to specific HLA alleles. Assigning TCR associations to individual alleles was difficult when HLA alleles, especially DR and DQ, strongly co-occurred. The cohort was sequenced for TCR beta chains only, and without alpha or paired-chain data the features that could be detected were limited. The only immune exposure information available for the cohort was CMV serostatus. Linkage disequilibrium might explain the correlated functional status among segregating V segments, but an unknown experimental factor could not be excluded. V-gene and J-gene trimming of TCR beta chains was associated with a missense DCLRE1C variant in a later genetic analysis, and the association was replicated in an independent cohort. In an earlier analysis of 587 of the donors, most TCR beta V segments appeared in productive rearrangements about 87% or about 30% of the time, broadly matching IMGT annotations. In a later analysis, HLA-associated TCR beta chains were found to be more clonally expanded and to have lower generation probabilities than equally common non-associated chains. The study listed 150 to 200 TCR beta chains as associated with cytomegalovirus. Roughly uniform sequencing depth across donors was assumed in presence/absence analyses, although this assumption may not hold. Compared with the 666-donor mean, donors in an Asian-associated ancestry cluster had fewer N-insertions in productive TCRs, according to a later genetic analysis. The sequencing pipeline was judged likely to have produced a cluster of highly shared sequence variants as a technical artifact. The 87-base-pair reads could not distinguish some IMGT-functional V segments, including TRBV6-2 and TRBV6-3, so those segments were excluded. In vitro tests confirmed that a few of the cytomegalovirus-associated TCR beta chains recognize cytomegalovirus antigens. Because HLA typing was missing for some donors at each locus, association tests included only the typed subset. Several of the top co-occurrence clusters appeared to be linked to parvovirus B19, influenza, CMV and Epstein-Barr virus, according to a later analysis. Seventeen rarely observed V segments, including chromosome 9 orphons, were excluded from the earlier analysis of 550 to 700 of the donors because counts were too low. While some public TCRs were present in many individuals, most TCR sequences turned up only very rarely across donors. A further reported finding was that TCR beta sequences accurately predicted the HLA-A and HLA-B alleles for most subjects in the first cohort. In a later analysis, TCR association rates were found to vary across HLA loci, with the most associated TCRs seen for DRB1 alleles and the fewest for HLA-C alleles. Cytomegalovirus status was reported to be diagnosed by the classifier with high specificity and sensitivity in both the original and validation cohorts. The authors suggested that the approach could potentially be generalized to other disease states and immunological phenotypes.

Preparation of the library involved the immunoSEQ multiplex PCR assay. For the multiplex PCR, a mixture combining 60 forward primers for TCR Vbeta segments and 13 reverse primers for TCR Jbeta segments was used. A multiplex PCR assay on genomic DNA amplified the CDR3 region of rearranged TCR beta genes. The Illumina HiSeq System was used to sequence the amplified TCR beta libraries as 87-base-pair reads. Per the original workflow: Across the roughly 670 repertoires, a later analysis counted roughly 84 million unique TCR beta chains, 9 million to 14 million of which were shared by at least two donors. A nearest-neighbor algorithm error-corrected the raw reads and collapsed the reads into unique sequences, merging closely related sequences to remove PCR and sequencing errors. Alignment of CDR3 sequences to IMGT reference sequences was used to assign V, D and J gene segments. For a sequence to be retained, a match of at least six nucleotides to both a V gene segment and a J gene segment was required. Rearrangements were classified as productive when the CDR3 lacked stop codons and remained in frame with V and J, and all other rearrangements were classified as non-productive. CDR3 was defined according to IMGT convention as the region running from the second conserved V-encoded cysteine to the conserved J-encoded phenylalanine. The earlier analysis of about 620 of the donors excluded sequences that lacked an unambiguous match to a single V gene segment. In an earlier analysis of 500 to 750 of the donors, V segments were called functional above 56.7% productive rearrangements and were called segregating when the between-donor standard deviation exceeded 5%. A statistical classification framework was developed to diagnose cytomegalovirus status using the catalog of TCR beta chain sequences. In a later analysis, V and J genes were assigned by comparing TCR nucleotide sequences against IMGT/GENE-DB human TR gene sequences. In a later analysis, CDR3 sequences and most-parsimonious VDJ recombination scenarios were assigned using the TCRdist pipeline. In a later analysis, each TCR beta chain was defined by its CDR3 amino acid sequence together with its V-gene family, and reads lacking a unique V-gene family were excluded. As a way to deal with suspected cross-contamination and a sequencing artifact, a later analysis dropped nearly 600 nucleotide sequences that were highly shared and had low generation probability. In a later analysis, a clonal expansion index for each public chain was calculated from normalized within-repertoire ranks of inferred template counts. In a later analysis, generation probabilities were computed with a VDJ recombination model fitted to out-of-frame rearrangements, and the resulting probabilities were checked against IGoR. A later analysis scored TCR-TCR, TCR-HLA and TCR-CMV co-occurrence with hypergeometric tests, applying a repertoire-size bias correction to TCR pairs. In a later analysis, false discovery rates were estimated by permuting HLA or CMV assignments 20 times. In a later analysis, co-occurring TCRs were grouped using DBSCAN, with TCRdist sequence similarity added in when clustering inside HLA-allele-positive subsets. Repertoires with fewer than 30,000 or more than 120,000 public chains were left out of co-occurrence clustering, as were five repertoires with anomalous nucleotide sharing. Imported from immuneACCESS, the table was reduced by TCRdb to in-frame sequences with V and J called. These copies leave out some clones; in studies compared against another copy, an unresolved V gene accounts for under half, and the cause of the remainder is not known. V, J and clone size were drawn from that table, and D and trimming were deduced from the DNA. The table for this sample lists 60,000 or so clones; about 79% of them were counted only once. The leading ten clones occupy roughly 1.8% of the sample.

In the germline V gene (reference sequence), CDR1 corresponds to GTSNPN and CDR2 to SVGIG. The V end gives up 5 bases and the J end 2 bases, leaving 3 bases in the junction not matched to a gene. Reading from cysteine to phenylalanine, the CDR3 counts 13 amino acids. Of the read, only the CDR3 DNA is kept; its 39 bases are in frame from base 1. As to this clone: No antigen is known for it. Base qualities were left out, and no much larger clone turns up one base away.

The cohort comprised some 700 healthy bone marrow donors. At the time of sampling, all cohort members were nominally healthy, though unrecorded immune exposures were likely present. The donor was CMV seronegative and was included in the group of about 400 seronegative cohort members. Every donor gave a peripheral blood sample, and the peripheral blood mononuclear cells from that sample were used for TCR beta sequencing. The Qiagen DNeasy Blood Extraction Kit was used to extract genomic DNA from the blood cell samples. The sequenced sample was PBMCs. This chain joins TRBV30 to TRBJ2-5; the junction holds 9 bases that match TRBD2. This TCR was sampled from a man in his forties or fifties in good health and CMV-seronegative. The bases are TGTGCCTGGGACAGCGGGGGGCAAGAGACCCAGTACTTC. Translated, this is CAWDSGGQETQYF.